These T cell receptor beta chains were read from a single sample in a study of cytomegalovirus exposure and HLA in healthy donors. TCRdb keeps only in-frame clones here, not all; method: immunoSEQ multiplex PCR. The table records approximately 130,000 clones, 70% to 80% of them present only once. What was sequenced was PBMCs. These receptors all come from a human donor in good health. Each CDR3 is given with its conserved first and last residue. The order of the fields is CDR3 DNA, CDR3 protein, V gene, J gene, clone size, D gene. D genes are given only for firm matches. The listing skips clone size in some rows; elsewhere it reads once, few, many or a size class.

TGTGCCAGCAGCCTCGTAGCGAGCGGGGAGAGCGAGCAGTACTTC	CASSLVASGESEQYF	TRBV4-2	TRBJ2-7	.	TRBD2
TGCGCCAGCAGCTTGCGTGGACAGGGGTTGGGAATTTCCGAATTTTCACCCCTCCACTTT	CASSLRGQGLGISEFSPLHF	TRBV5-1	TRBJ1-6	.	TRBD1
TGTGCCAGCAGCTTTACCCACGGGGTGGAGACCCAGTACTTC	CASSFTHGVETQYF	TRBV11-2	TRBJ2-5	.	.
TGTGCCAGCAGCTTGGCAACAGGGTTGGGCTACACCTTC	CASSLATGLGYTF	TRBV5-5	TRBJ1-2	.	.
TGTGCCAGCAGCGAGGGACTAGCGGGAGGCGGGACCCAGTACTTC	CASSEGLAGGGTQYF	TRBV9	TRBJ2-5	once	TRBD2
TGTGCCAGCAGCTTAGCCCGTCAGGGGAATGAGCAGTTCTTC	CASSLARQGNEQFF	TRBV7-2	TRBJ2-1	.	.
TGTGCCAGCAGCCGCCCCGAGACTAGATACAATGAGCAGTTCTTC	CASSRPETRYNEQFF	TRBV7-6	TRBJ2-1	.	.
TGTGCCAGCAGCGTAGCTGCAGTGAAAGAGACCCAGTACTTC	CASSVAAVKETQYF	TRBV9	TRBJ2-5	.	.
TGTGCCAGCCGTTCGGACAGGGCTGGGGGCTACACCTTC	CASRSDRAGGYTF	TRBV28	TRBJ1-2	once	TRBD1
TGTGCCAGCAGCCAAGAAAACAGGGTTAGGGCTTTCTTT	CASSQENRVRAFF	TRBV4-2	TRBJ1-1	few	.
TGTGCCAGCAGTTCGGACAGGGTGGGTAATCAGCCCCAGCATTTT	CASSSDRVGNQPQHF	TRBV7-9	TRBJ1-5	.	TRBD1
TGTGCCAGCAGCGTGGGTGGAGGAGTCGGGGAGCTGTTTTTT	CASSVGGGVGELFF	TRBV9	TRBJ2-2	.	.
TGTGCCAGCAGCATGACTAGCGGAACCTACGAGCAGTACTTC	CASSMTSGTYEQYF	TRBV6-5	TRBJ2-7	few	TRBD2
TGTGCCAGTAGTATAAGTCCGGGGAACGAGCAGTACTTC	CASSISPGNEQYF	TRBV19	TRBJ2-7	once	.
TGTGCCAGCAGCTTGGCTTCAGGCTACGAGCAGTACTTC	CASSLASGYEQYF	TRBV5-4	TRBJ2-7	.	.
TGTGCCAGCAGCTTAGGGGGCAATTCGGCCGAAGCTTTCTTT	CASSLGGNSAEAFF	TRBV7-2	TRBJ1-1	.	.
TGTGCCAGCAGCCATCTCCTCGGACTCCGTCTAAGCTTGCGCGAGCAGTACTTC	CASSHLLGLRLSLREQYF	TRBV11-1	TRBJ2-7	.	.
TGTGCCATGGGACAGAAGATCAATCAGCCCCAGCATTTT	CAMGQKINQPQHF	TRBV28	TRBJ1-5	.	TRBD1
TGTGCCAGTAGTATAGACATAGCCTACGAGCAGTACTTC	CASSIDIAYEQYF	TRBV19	TRBJ2-7	.	.
TGTGCCAGTAGTCCCCTGGGGACTAGCGGGAGCTACGAGCAGTACTTC	CASSPLGTSGSYEQYF	TRBV19	TRBJ2-7	.	TRBD2
TGTGCCAGCAGCTTAGGGGGACAGGGGGCTTATGGCTACACCTTC	CASSLGGQGAYGYTF	TRBV7-2	TRBJ1-2	.	TRBD1
TGTGCCAGCAGTGCATTGTCCCGGGACAGCAAAAACATTCAGTACTTC	CASSALSRDSKNIQYF	TRBV6-1	TRBJ2-4	.	TRBD1
TGTGCCGGCTCGCCTATTGGACTAGCCCTACGAGATACGCAGTATTTT	CAGSPIGLALRDTQYF	TRBV18	TRBJ2-3	.	TRBD2
TGTGCCAGCAGCTTAGTCGCGTACGAGCAGTACTTC	CASSLVAYEQYF	TRBV7-2	TRBJ2-7	.	.
TGTGCCAGCGCCTCAGGGGGATTAGGAGAGCAGTACTTC	CASASGGLGEQYF	TRBV6-6	TRBJ2-7	once	TRBD1
TGTGCCAGCAGCTCCATTTCAGGGTACTATGGCTACACCTTC	CASSSISGYYGYTF	TRBV28	TRBJ1-2	few	.
TGTGCCAGCAGTTACGCAGGGGCCTATGGCTACACCTTC	CASSYAGAYGYTF	TRBV6-5	TRBJ1-2	.	.
TGTGCCAGCAGTCCCGCGTACCAAGAGACCCAGTACTTC	CASSPAYQETQYF	TRBV27	TRBJ2-5	.	.
TGCGCCAGCAGCGTCGCGGGATACACAGATACGCAGTATTTT	CASSVAGYTDTQYF	TRBV5-1	TRBJ2-3	.	.
TGTGCCAGCAGTGAATGGCTAGCGGGAGTGGCCGGGGAGCTGTTTTTT	CASSEWLAGVAGELFF	TRBV2	TRBJ2-2	.	TRBD2
TGTGCCAGTAGTATCCGCTACACAGATACGCAGTATTTT	CASSIRYTDTQYF	TRBV19	TRBJ2-3	once	.
TGTGCCACCCAAGGAACAGGGCGCAATAGCAATCAGCCCCAGCATTTT	CATQGTGRNSNQPQHF	TRBV6-6	TRBJ1-5	.	.
TGTGCCAGCAGCTTAGTCACAGCCAGGATGGGTGAAAAATTGTTTTTT	CASSLVTARMGEKLFF	TRBV7-8	TRBJ1-4	.	.
TGCGCCAGCAGCTCGACAGGGGGGAACACTGAAGCTTTCTTT	CASSSTGGNTEAFF	TRBV5-1	TRBJ1-1	.	TRBD1
TGTGCCGCCGGCCGGAGCGAAAAACTGTTTTTT	CAAGRSEKLFF	TRBV10-3	TRBJ1-4	.	.